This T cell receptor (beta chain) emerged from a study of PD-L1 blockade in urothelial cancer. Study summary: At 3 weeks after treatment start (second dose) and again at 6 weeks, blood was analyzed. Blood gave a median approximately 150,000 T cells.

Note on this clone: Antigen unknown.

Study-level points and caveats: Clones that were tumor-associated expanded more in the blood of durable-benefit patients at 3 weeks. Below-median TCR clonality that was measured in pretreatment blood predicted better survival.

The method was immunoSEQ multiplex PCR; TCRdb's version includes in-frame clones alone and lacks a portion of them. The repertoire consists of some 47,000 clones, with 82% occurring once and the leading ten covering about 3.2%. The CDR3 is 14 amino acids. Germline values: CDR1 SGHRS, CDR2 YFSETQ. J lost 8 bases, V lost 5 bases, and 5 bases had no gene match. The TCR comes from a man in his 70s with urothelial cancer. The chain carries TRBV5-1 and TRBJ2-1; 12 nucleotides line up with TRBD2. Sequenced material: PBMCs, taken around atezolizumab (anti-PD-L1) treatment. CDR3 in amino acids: CASSSRLAGDEQFF. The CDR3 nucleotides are TGCGCCAGCAGTTCCAGACTAGCGGGAGATGAGCAGTTCTTC.